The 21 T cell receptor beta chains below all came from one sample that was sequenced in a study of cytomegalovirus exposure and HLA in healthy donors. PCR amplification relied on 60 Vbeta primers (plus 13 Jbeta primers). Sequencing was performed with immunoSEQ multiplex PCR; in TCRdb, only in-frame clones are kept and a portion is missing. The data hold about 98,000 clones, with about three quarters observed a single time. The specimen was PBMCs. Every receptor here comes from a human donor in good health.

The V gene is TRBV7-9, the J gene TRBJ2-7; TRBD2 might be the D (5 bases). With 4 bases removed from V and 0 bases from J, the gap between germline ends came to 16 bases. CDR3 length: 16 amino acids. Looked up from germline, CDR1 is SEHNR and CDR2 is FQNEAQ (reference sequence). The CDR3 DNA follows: TGTGCCAGCAGCTCTTACCGGACGGGAAGCTCCTACGAGCAGTACTTC. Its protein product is CASSSYRTGSSYEQYF.

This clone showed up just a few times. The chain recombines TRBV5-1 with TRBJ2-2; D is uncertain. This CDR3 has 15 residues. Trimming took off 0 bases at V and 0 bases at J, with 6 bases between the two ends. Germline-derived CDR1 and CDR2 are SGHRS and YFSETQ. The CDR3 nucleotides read TGCGCCAGCAGCTTGGGTAGATCGAACACCGGGGAGCTGTTTTTT. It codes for CASSLGRSNTGELFF. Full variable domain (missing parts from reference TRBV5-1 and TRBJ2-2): KAGVTQTPRYLIKTRGQQVTLSCSPISGHRSVSWYQQTPGQGLQFLFEYFSETQRNKGNFPGRFSGRQFSNSRSEMNVSTLELGDSALYLCASSLGRSNTGELFFGEGSRLTVL.

CDR3 region: CASTLGLAGGSLNEQFF. CDR3 coding DNA: TGCGCCAGCACCCTGGGACTAGCGGGAGGGAGCCTCAATGAGCAGTTCTTC. V gene TRBV23-1 combines with J gene TRBJ2-1, with 16 bases identical to TRBD2. TRBV23-1 is reported as an ORF; its role is uncertain. The CDR3 totals 17 residues. V lost 7 bases, J lost 6 bases, and 9 bases stayed unmatched.

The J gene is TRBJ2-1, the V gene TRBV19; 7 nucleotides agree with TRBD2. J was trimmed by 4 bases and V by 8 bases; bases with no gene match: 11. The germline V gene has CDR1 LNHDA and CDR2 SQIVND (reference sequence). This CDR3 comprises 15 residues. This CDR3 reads CASQGLGRVYNEQFF. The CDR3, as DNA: TGTGCCAGTCAGGGCCTGGGGAGGGTGTACAATGAGCAGTTCTTC.

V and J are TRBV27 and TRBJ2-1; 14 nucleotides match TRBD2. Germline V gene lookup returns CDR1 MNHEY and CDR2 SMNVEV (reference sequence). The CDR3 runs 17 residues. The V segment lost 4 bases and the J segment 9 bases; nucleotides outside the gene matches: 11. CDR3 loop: CASSSTMTSGRAREQFF. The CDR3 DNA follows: TGTGCCAGCAGTTCAACCATGACTAGCGGGAGGGCCCGTGAGCAGTTCTTC.

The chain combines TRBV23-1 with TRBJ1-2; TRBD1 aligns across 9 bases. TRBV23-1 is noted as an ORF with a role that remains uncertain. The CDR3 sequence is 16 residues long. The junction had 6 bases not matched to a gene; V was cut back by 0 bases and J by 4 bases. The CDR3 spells CASSQSGTGRIYGYTF. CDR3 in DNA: TGCGCCAGCAGTCAATCTGGGACAGGGAGGATCTATGGCTACACCTTC.

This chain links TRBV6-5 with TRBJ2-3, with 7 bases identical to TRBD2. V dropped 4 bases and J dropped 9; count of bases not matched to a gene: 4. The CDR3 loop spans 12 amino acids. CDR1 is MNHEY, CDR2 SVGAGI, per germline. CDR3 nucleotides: TGTGCCAGCAGTTGGCAGGGAGGGACGCAGTATTTT. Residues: CASSWQGGTQYF.

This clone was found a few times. The DNA of the CDR3 is TGCGCCAGCAGCACGGGATTATGGACGGGCCTTAGCACAGATACGCAGTATTTT. It codes for CASSTGLWTGLSTDTQYF. J is TRBJ2-3 and V is TRBV5-1; tentative D call: TRBD2 (5 bases). Germline V gives CDR1 SGHRS, CDR2 YFSETQ. Trimming took 4 bases from V and 0 from J, leaving 21 bases between them. The CDR3 has 18 amino acids.

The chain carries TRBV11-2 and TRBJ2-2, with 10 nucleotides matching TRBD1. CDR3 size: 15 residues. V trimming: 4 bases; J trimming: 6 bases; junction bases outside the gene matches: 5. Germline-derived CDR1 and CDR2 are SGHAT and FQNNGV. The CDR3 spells CASSYRQGAAGELFF. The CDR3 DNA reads TGTGCCAGCAGCTACAGACAGGGGGCGGCCGGGGAGCTGTTTTTT.

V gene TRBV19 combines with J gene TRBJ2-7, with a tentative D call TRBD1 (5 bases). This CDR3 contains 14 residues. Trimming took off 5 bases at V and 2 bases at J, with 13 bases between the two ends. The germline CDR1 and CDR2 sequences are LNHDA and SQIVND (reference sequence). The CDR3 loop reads CASSPFGQAYEQYF. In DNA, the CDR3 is TGTGCCAGTAGTCCATTCGGACAAGCCTACGAGCAGTACTTC.

CDR3 amino acids: CASSSRDRGTDTQYF. Here the CDR3 DNA reads TGTGCCAGCAGCTCCCGGGACAGGGGAACAGATACGCAGTATTTT. The chain uses TRBV5-5 and TRBJ2-3; 10 bases agree with TRBD1. Germline V gene data show CDR1 as SGHKS and CDR2 as YYEKEE (reference sequence). The length of the CDR3 is 15 residues. The junction had 4 bases not matched to a gene; V was cut back by 3 bases and J by 3 bases.

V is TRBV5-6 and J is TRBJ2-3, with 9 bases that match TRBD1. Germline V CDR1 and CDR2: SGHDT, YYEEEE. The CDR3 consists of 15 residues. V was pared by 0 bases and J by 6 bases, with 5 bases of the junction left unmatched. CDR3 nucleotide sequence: TGTGCCAGCAGCTTGGGGGGACAGGGTGGGGATACGCAGTATTTT. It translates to CASSLGGQGGDTQYF.

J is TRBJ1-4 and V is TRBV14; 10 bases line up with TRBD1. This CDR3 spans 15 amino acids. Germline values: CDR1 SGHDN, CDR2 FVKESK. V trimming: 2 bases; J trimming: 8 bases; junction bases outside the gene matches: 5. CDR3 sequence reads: CASSQTRDRGEKLFF. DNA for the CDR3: TGTGCCAGCAGCCAAACCCGGGACAGGGGCGAAAAACTGTTTTTT.

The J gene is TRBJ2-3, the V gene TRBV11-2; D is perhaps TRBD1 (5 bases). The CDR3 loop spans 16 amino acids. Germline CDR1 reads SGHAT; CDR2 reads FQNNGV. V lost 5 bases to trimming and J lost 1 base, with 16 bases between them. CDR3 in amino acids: CASSPGHLSGTDTQYF. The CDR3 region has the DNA TGTGCCAGCAGCCCCGGACACCTTTCCGGCACAGATACGCAGTATTTT. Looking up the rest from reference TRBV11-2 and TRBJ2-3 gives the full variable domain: EAGVAQSPRYKIIEKRQSVAFWCNPISGHATLYWYQQILGQGPKLLIQFQNNGVVDDSQLPKDRFSAERLKGVDSTLKIQPAKLEDSAVYLCASSPGHLSGTDTQYFGPGTRLTVL.

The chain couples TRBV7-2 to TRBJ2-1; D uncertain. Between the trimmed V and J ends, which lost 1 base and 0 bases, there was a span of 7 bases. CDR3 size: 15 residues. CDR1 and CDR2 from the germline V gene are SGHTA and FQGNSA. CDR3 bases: TGTGCCAGCAGCTTAGGGAGTTTCTCCTACAATGAGCAGTTCTTC. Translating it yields CASSLGSFSYNEQFF.

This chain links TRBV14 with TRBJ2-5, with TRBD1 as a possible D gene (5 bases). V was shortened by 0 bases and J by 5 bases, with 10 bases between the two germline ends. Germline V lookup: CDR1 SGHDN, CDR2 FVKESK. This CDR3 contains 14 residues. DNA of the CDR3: TGTGCCAGCAGCCAAGACAGGGTTCGGGAGACCCAGTACTTC. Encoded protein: CASSQDRVRETQYF.

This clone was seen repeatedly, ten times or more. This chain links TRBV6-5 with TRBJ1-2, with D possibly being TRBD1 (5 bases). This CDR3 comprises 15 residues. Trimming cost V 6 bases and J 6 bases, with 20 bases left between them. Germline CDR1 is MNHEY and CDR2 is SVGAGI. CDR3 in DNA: TGTGCCAGCAGGCGGGGTCGGGGGGTATCGGATGGCTACACCTTC. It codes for CASRRGRGVSDGYTF.

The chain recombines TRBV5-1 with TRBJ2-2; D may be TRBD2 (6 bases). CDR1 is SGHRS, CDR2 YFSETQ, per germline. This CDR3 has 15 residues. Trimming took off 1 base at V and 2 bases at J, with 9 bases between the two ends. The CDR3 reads CASSLPAGNTGELFF. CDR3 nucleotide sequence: TGCGCCAGCAGCTTGCCCGCGGGAAACACCGGGGAGCTGTTTTTT. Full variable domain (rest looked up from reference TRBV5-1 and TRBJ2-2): KAGVTQTPRYLIKTRGQQVTLSCSPISGHRSVSWYQQTPGQGLQFLFEYFSETQRNKGNFPGRFSGRQFSNSRSEMNVSTLELGDSALYLCASSLPAGNTGELFFGEGSRLTVL.

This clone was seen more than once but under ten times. CDR3 in DNA: TGCAGCGTTTACACGCCACTGAACACTGAAGCTTTCTTT. This encodes CSVYTPLNTEAFF. This chain connects TRBV29-1 to TRBJ1-1, with D hard to call. The germline V gene encodes CDR1 SQVTM and CDR2 ANQGSEA. The CDR3 runs 13 residues. Trimming pared 5 bases from V and 0 bases from J, leaving 10 bases between.

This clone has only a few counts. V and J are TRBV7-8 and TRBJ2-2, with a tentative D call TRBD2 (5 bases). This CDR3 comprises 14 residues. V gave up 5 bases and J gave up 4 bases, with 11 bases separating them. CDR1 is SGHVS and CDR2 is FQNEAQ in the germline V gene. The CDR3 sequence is CASSTTAGTGELFF. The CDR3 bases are TGTGCCAGCAGCACGACTGCGGGCACCGGGGAGCTGTTTTTT.

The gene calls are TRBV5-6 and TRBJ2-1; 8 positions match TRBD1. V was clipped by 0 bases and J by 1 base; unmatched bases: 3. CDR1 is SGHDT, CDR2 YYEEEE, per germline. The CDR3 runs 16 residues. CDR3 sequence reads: CASSLGTGWSYNEQFF. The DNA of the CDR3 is TGTGCCAGCAGCTTGGGGACAGGGTGGTCCTACAATGAGCAGTTCTTC.